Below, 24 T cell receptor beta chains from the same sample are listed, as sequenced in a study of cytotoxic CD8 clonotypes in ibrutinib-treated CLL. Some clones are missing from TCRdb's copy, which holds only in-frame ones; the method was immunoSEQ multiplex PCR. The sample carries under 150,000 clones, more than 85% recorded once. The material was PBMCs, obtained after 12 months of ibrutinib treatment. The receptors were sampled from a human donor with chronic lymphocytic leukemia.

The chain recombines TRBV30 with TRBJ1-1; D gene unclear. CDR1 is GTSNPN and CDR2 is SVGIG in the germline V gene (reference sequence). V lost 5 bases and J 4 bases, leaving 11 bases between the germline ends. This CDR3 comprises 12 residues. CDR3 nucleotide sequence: TGTGCCTGGGCCGGGATATCCACTGAAGCTTTCTTT. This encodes CAWAGISTEAFF. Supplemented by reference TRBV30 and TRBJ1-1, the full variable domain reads SQTIHQWPATLVQPVGSPLSLECTVEGTSNPNLYWYRQAAGRGLQLLFYSVGIGQISSEVPQNLSASRPQDRQFILSSKKLLLSDSGFYLCAWAGISTEAFFGQGTRLTVV.

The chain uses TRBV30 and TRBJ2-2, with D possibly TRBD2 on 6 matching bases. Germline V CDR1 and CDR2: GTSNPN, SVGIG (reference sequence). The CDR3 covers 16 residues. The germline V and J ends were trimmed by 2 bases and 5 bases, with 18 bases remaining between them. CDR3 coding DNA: TGTGCCTGGAGTCTTTCCGGCGGAGGAGGGACCGGGGAGCTGTTTTTT. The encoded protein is CAWSLSGGGGTGELFF.

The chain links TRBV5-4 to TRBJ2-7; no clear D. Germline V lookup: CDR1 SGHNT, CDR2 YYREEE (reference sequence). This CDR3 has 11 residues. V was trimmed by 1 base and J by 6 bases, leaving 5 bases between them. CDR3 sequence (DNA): TGTGCCAGCAGCTTGAGTGGCGAGCAGTACTTC. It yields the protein CASSLSGEQYF.

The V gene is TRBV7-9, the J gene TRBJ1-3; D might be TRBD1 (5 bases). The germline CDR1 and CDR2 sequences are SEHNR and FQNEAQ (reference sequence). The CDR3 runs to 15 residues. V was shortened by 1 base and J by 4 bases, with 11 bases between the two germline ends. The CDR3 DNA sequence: TGTGCCAGCAGCTTAGGGGGGATGCGAGGAAACACCATATATTTT. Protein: CASSLGGMRGNTIYF.

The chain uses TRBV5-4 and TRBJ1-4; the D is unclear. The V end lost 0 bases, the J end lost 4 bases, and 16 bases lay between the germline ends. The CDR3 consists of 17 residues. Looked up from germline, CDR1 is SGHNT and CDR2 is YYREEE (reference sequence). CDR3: CASSLDSHAGNNEKLFF. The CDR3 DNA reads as TGTGCCAGCAGCTTGGATTCTCATGCGGGGAATAATGAAAAACTGTTTTTT.

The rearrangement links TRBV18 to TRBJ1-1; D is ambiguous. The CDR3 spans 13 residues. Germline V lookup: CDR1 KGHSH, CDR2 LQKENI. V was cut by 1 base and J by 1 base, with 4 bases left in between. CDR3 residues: CASSPQENTEAFF. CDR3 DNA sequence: TGTGCCAGCTCACCACAAGAGAACACTGAAGCTTTCTTT. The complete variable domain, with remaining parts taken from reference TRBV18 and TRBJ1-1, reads NAGVMQNPRHLVRRRGQEARLRCSPMKGHSHVYWYRQLPEEGLKFMVYLQKENIIDESGMPKERFSAEFPKEGPSILRIQQVVRGDSAAYFCASSPQENTEAFFGQGTRLTVV.

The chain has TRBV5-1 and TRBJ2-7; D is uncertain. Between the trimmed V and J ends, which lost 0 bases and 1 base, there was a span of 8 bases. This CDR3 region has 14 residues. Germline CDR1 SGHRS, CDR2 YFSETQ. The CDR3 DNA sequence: TGCGCCAGCAGCTTGGACGGTGAGTCCTACGAGCAGTACTTC. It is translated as CASSLDGESYEQYF.

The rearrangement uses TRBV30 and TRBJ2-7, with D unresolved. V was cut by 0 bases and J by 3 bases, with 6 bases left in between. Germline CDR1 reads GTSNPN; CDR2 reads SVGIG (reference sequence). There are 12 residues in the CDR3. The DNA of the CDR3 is TGTGCCTGGAGTGTAATCCTCTACGAGCAGTACTTC. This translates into CAWSVILYEQYF.

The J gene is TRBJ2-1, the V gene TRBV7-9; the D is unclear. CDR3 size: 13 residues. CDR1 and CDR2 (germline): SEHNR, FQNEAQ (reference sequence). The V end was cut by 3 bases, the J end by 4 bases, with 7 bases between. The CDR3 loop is CASSLAAYNEQFF. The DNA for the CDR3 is TGTGCCAGCAGCTTGGCAGCTTACAATGAGCAGTTCTTC.

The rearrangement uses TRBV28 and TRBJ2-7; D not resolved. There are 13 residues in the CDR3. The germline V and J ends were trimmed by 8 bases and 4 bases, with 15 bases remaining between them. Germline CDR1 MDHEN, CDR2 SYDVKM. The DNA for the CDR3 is TGTGCCAGCTGGAGCAGCGTTCAATACGAGCAGTACTTC. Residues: CASWSSVQYEQYF.

In DNA form, the CDR3 reads TGTGCCAGCAGTGAACTCGGGACAGGGGGCGACAGGGCCCGTCGGAAACAGTACTTC. This gives the protein CASSELGTGGDRARRKQYF. J is TRBJ2-7 and V is TRBV28; 12 bases match TRBD1. Trimming took 5 bases from V and 10 from J; bases not matched to a gene: 24. CDR3 size: 19 residues. Germline lookup yields CDR1 MDHEN and CDR2 SYDVKM.

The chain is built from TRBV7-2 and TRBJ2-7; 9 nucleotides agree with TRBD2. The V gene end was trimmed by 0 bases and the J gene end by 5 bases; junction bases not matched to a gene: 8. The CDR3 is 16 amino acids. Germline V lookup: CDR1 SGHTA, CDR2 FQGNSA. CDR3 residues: CASSLASGGFSDEQYF. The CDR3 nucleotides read TGTGCCAGCAGCTTAGCCAGCGGGGGGTTCTCGGACGAGCAGTACTTC.

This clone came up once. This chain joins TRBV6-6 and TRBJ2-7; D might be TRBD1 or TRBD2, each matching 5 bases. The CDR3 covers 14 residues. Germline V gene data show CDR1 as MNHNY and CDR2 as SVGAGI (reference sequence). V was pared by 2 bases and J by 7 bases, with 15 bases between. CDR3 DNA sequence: TGTGCCAGCAGTTACGACTACCCCGAGGGGGAGCAGTACTTC. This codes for CASSYDYPEGEQYF.

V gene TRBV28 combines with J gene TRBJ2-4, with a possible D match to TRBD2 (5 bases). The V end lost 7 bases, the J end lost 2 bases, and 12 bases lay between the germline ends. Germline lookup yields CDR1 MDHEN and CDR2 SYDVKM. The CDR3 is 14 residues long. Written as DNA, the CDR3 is TGTGCCAGCACCTTCGGAGGACCCAAAAACATTCAGTACTTC. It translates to CASTFGGPKNIQYF.

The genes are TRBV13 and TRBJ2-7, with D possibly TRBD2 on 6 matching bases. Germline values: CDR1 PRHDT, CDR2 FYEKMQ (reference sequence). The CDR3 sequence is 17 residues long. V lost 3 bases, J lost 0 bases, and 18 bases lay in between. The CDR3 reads CASSLKGFGGLSYEQYF. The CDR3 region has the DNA TGTGCCAGCAGCTTGAAAGGATTCGGGGGACTCTCCTACGAGCAGTACTTC.

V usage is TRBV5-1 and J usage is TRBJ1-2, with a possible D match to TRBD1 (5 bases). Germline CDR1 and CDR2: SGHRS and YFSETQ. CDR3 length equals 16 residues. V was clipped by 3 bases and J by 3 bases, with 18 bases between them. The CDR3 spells CASSSAGTQGDYGYTF. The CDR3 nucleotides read TGCGCCAGCAGCTCAGCCGGGACCCAGGGCGACTATGGCTACACCTTC.

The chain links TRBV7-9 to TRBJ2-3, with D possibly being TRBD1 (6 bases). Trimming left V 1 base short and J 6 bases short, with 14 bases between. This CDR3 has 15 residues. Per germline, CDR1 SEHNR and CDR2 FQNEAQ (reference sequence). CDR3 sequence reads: CASSLGQARWDTQYF. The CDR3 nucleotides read TGTGCCAGCAGCTTAGGACAGGCCCGGTGGGATACGCAGTATTTT.

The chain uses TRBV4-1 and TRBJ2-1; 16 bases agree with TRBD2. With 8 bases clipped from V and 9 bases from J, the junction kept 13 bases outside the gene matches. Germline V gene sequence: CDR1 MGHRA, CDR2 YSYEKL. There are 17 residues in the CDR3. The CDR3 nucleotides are TGCGCCAGCTGTGTGGGACTAGCGGGAGGGAAGGCATGTGAGCAGTTCTTC. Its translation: CASCVGLAGGKACEQFF.

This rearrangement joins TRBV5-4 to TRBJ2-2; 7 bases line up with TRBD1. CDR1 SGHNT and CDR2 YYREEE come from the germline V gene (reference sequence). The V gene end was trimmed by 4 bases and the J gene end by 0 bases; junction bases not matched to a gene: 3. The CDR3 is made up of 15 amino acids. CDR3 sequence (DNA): TGTGCCAGCAGCCGGGACAGCGCGAACACCGGGGAGCTGTTTTTT. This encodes CASSRDSANTGELFF.

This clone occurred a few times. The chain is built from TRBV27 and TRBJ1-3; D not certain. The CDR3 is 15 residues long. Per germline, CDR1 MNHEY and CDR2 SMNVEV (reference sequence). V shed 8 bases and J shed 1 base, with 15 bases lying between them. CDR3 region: CASGRTAASGNTIYF. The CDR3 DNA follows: TGTGCCAGCGGTCGAACGGCAGCATCTGGAAACACCATATATTTT.

The CDR3 reads CASSQTGSGANVLTF. The DNA of the CDR3 is TGTGCCAGCAGCCAGACAGGGTCTGGGGCCAACGTCCTGACTTTC. This chain links TRBV6-6 with TRBJ2-6, with 7 nucleotides matching TRBD1. The trim removed 6 bases at V and 1 base at J, leaving 3 bases unmatched. Germline CDR1 reads MNHNY; CDR2 reads SVGAGI (reference sequence). The CDR3 runs 15 residues.

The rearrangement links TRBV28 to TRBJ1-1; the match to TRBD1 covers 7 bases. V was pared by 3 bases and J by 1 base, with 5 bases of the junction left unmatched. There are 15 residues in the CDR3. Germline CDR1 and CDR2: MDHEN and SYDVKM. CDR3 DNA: TGTGCCAGCAGTTTGACCGGGACAGAGAACACTGAAGCTTTCTTT. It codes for CASSLTGTENTEAFF.

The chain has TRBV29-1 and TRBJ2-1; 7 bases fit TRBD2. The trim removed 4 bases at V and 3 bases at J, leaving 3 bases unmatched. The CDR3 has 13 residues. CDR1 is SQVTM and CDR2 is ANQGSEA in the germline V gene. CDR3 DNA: TGCAGCGTTGGTCTAGCGGTCTACAATGAGCAGTTCTTC. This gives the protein CSVGLAVYNEQFF.

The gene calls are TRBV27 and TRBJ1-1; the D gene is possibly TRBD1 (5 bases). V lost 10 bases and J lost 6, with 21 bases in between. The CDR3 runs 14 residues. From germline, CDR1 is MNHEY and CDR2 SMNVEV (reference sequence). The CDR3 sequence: CATAPFVEGAEAFF. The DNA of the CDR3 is TGTGCCACCGCACCATTTGTGGAAGGGGCTGAAGCTTTCTTT.